The 28 T cell receptor beta chains below all came from one sample that was sequenced in a study of cytomegalovirus exposure and HLA in healthy donors. The PCR was carried out with 60 Vbeta primers and 13 Jbeta primers. Profiling relied on immunoSEQ multiplex PCR, and the TCRdb table lists in-frame clones only, not all of them. Of some 150,000 clones listed, approximately 80% are singletons. Sequencing used PBMCs. All receptors come from a man younger than 45 in good health and CMV-seronegative.

V and J are TRBV9 and TRBJ1-1, with D possibly matching TRBD1 (6 bases). V was trimmed by 0 bases and J by 2 bases, leaving 14 bases between them. Germline values: CDR1 SGDLS, CDR2 YYNGEE. The CDR3 sequence is 16 residues long. The CDR3, as DNA: TGTGCCAGCAGCGTAGAAGTGGGGGGGCGAAACACTGAAGCTTTCTTT. It is translated as CASSVEVGGRNTEAFF.

The genes are TRBV28 and TRBJ2-2, with D tentatively TRBD2 (6 bases). CDR3 length equals 16 residues. The V end lost 4 bases, the J end lost 7 bases, and 19 bases lay between the germline ends. Germline CDR1 is MDHEN and CDR2 is SYDVKM. CDR3 region: CASSYPGTGVLGELFF. CDR3 nucleotides: TGTGCCAGCAGTTACCCGGGGACGGGAGTCCTCGGGGAGCTGTTTTTT.

The chain recombines TRBV27 with TRBJ1-1; TRBD1 matches 8 bases. This CDR3 comprises 13 residues. Germline assignment: CDR1 MNHEY and CDR2 SMNVEV (reference sequence). After removal of 6 bases from V and 4 bases from J, the junction contained 4 bases not matched to a gene. The CDR3 sequence: CASSLDRGTEAFF. The CDR3 nucleotides read TGTGCCAGCAGCCTCGACAGGGGCACTGAAGCTTTCTTT.

This sequence joins TRBV21-1 and TRBJ2-7; the table's D call, TRBD2, was not checked against the DNA. TRBV21-1 is a known pseudogene. There are 14 residues in the CDR3. CDR3 in amino acids: CASSRKRGTYEQYF. The CDR3 region has the DNA TGTGCCAGCAGCAGGAAGCGGGGGACCTACGAGCAGTACTTC.

V gene TRBV28 combines with J gene TRBJ1-4; 9 nucleotides match TRBD1. The CDR3 runs to 15 residues. V lost 10 bases, J lost 3 bases, and 9 bases stayed unmatched. The germline V gene encodes CDR1 MDHEN and CDR2 SYDVKM. CDR3 sequence reads: CATKGQGAPNEKLFF. CDR3 bases: TGTGCCACTAAGGGACAGGGAGCGCCTAATGAAAAACTGTTTTTT.

This sequence joins TRBV11-3 and TRBJ2-1; weak D call: TRBD1 (5 bases). The V gene lost 1 base and the J gene lost 6 bases, with 13 bases spanning the gap. The CDR3 is 15 amino acids. Germline assignment: CDR1 SGHNT and CDR2 YENEEA. The CDR3 spells CASSLGAGLINEQFF. CDR3 DNA: TGTGCCAGCAGCTTAGGTGCAGGGTTGATCAATGAGCAGTTCTTC.

V and J are TRBV5-1 and TRBJ1-1; a possible D gene is TRBD1 (6 bases). Germline V gene lookup returns CDR1 SGHRS and CDR2 YFSETQ. The CDR3 sequence is 15 residues long. V lost 3 bases to trimming and J lost 0 bases, with 12 bases between them. The CDR3 is CASSWSGELNTEAFF. DNA of the CDR3: TGCGCCAGCAGCTGGTCAGGGGAACTGAACACTGAAGCTTTCTTT. Supplemented by reference TRBV5-1 and TRBJ1-1, the full variable domain reads KAGVTQTPRYLIKTRGQQVTLSCSPISGHRSVSWYQQTPGQGLQFLFEYFSETQRNKGNFPGRFSGRQFSNSRSEMNVSTLELGDSALYLCASSWSGELNTEAFFGQGTRLTVV.

The rearrangement uses TRBV18 and TRBJ1-1; the D gene is possibly TRBD1 (5 bases). The CDR3 runs to 14 residues. V shed 3 bases and J shed 0 bases, with 8 bases lying between them. Germline lookup yields CDR1 KGHSH and CDR2 LQKENI. This chain's CDR3 is CASSPTGLNTEAFF. DNA for the CDR3: TGTGCCAGCTCACCTACAGGACTGAACACTGAAGCTTTCTTT.

This clone was observed a single time. The V and J genes are TRBV28 and TRBJ1-2, with 9 bases matching TRBD1. This CDR3 spans 13 amino acids. The germline CDR1 and CDR2 sequences are MDHEN and SYDVKM. The J segment lost 3 bases and the V segment lost 8 bases, leaving 4 bases of the junction unmatched. CDR3 coding DNA: TGTGCCAGCGACAGGGGGAGGGACTATGGCTACACCTTC. Its translation: CASDRGRDYGYTF.

The rearrangement uses TRBV7-3 and TRBJ2-7; 7 bases are shared with TRBD2. V shed 3 bases and J 7 bases; nucleotides not matched to a gene: 6. CDR3 length: 13 amino acids. Germline-derived CDR1 and CDR2 are SGHTA and FQGTGA. CDR3 amino acids: CASSFSGGWEQYF. The CDR3, as DNA: TGTGCCAGCAGCTTCTCCGGGGGGTGGGAGCAGTACTTC.

The chain combines TRBV18 with TRBJ2-1; TRBD2 matches 10 bases. Germline V lookup: CDR1 KGHSH, CDR2 LQKENI. The CDR3 sequence is 14 residues long. The V gene end was trimmed by 3 bases and the J gene end by 9 bases; junction bases not matched to a gene: 5. The CDR3 nucleotides read TGTGCCAGCTCACCGAGCGGGAGGGCCACTGAGCAGTTCTTC. This gives the protein CASSPSGRATEQFF.

This clone was observed a handful of times. The sample contains more than one DNA sequence encoding this CDR3. The CDR3 nucleotides are TGTGCCAGCAGCCTAAGCTCCTACGAGCAGTACTTC. Translating it yields CASSLSSYEQYF. The rearrangement uses TRBV7-9 and TRBJ2-7; D is ambiguous. V lost 5 bases and J 0 bases, leaving 5 bases between the germline ends. The CDR3 runs to 12 residues. The germline gives CDR1 SEHNR, CDR2 FQNEAQ (reference sequence).

The rearrangement joins TRBV7-8 to TRBJ1-2; D ambiguous. The CDR3 length is 15 residues. V was shortened by 5 bases and J by 3 bases, with 16 bases between the two germline ends. Germline V gives CDR1 SGHVS, CDR2 FQNEAQ. CDR3: CASSPILEGDYGYTF. CDR3 sequence (DNA): TGTGCCAGCAGCCCGATCCTGGAGGGTGACTATGGCTACACCTTC.

The chain has TRBV7-2 and TRBJ2-7; a possible D gene is TRBD1 (6 bases). CDR1 is SGHTA and CDR2 is FQGNSA in the germline V gene. The V end lost 6 bases, the J end lost 2 bases, and 17 bases lay between the germline ends. The CDR3 spans 15 residues. The CDR3 region has the DNA TGTGCCAGCAGTTCAAGGGGCAGGGGACCCTACGAGCAGTACTTC. Translated, it gives CASSSRGRGPYEQYF.

The V gene is TRBV6-5, the J gene TRBJ2-1; TRBD2 matches at 7 bases. The V and J ends lost 8 bases and 4 bases, in that order; junction bases with no gene match: 11. This CDR3 is 15 amino acids long. Germline V gives CDR1 MNHEY, CDR2 SVGAGI. CDR3 sequence reads: CASSPGLRTYNEQFF. CDR3 nucleotide sequence: TGTGCCAGCTCTCCGGGACTACGCACATACAATGAGCAGTTCTTC.

V gene TRBV13 combines with J gene TRBJ1-3, with a weak D call TRBD1 (5 bases). Trimming shortened V by 5 bases and J by 0 bases, and 20 bases separated the two germline ends. Per germline, CDR1 PRHDT and CDR2 FYEKMQ (reference sequence). CDR3 size: 18 residues. CDR3 region: CASSLSPGLAISGNTIYF. In DNA form, the CDR3 reads TGTGCCAGCAGCCTCTCACCGGGACTCGCCATCTCTGGAAACACCATATATTTT.

A note on this clone: Relative to the germline gene, one junction end is altered; a read error may explain this. This chain links TRBV7-9 with TRBJ2-7, with 7 bases that match TRBD1. Germline loops: CDR1 SEHNR, CDR2 FQNEAQ (reference sequence). The CDR3 is 15 amino acids. DNA for the CDR3: TGTTCCAGCAGCTCCAGCAGGGGGAGCTCCTACGAGCAGTACTTC. Translating it yields CSSSSSRGSSYEQYF.

The chain couples TRBV5-8 to TRBJ1-4; TRBD1 is a possible D gene (5 bases). The germline V and J ends were trimmed by 1 base and 7 bases, with 11 bases remaining between them. The CDR3 loop spans 14 amino acids. Germline V gives CDR1 SGHTS, CDR2 YDEGEE. The CDR3 loop is CASSLWGDGEKLFF. The CDR3 DNA follows: TGTGCCAGCAGCTTGTGGGGGGACGGTGAAAAACTGTTTTTT.

CDR3 bases: TGCGCCAGCAGCTTGGGAAGCGGATCTTTACAGGGCTACACCTTC. This codes for CASSLGSGSLQGYTF. The chain uses TRBV5-1 and TRBJ1-2; no clear D. The V end lost 0 bases, the J end lost 8 bases, and 17 bases lay between the germline ends. This CDR3 spans 15 amino acids. Germline CDR1 and CDR2: SGHRS and YFSETQ.

The chain recombines TRBV15 with TRBJ1-3; no clear D. CDR1 is LNHNV and CDR2 is YYDKDF in the germline V gene (reference sequence). CDR3 size: 16 residues. The V and J ends lost 3 bases and 0 bases respectively, with 12 bases between them. The CDR3 DNA reads TGTGCCACCAGCAGGAGGTTCTCCAACTCTGGAAACACCATATATTTT. This translates into CATSRRFSNSGNTIYF.

The genes are TRBV14 and TRBJ2-7; no reliable D call. Trimming shortened V by 1 base and J by 1 base, and 8 bases separated the two germline ends. This CDR3 is built from 14 residues. In germline, CDR1 is SGHDN, CDR2 FVKESK. The CDR3 region has the DNA TGTGCCAGCAGCCAAGGTCAGGATTCCTACGAGCAGTACTTC. This sequence encodes CASSQGQDSYEQYF.

The V gene is TRBV18, the J gene TRBJ1-6, with D tentatively TRBD1 (5 bases). The CDR3 loop spans 15 amino acids. In germline, CDR1 is KGHSH, CDR2 LQKENI. V dropped 3 bases and J dropped 7 bases, with 13 bases sitting between them. Here the CDR3 reads CASSPAGGANSPLHF. In nucleotides, the CDR3 is TGTGCCAGCTCACCGGCCGGAGGGGCGAATTCACCCCTCCACTTT.

This clone was seen only once. The DNA for the CDR3 is TGTGCCAGCAGCTTAGGAGCGGGGGGGCCAGAGACCCAGTACTTC. As protein: CASSLGAGGPETQYF. This chain links TRBV7-2 with TRBJ2-5, with 10 nucleotides matching TRBD2. With V trimmed by 1 base and J by 4 bases, 3 bases remained unmatched. Germline-derived CDR1 and CDR2 are SGHTA and FQGNSA. This CDR3 has 15 amino acids.

The chain combines TRBV4-3 with TRBJ2-7; tentative D call: TRBD1 (5 bases). V gave up 3 bases and J gave up 9 bases, with 15 bases separating them. Germline CDR1 is LGHNA and CDR2 is YSLEER. The CDR3 covers 13 residues. The DNA for the CDR3 is TGCGCCAGCAGCCAGGGAAGGGCAACAGGGCAGTACTTC. Translating gives CASSQGRATGQYF.

The gene calls are TRBV5-1 and TRBJ2-7; 12 bases fit TRBD2. The V and J ends lost 1 base and 7 bases, in that order; junction bases with no gene match: 3. The CDR3 has 14 residues. Germline V lookup: CDR1 SGHRS, CDR2 YFSETQ. CDR3 loop: CASSLRLAGGEQYF. CDR3 DNA sequence: TGCGCCAGCAGCTTGAGGCTAGCGGGAGGGGAGCAGTACTTC.

The CDR3 coding sequence is TGTGCCAGCAGTCGCCTCTCTGCCAGGGCCGCATCTGGGGCCAACGTCCTGACTTTC. It yields the protein CASSRLSARAASGANVLTF. The chain combines TRBV27 with TRBJ2-6, with D perhaps TRBD1 (5 bases). Germline V CDR1 and CDR2: MNHEY, SMNVEV (reference sequence). V dropped 5 bases and J dropped 1 base, with 21 bases sitting between them. The CDR3 extends over 19 amino acids. The full variable domain, rest sourced from reference TRBV27 and TRBJ2-6, is EAQVTQNPRYLITVTGKKLTVTCSQNMNHEYMSWYRQDPGLGLRQIYYSMNVEVTDKGDVPEGYKVSRKEKRNFPLILESPSPNQTSLYFCASSRLSARAASGANVLTFGAGSRLTVL.

The CDR3 sequence: CAWSPRTGSGYF. CDR3 DNA: TGTGCCTGGAGTCCCAGGACAGGGTCGGGGTATTTT. This chain links TRBV30 with TRBJ2-3, with 8 nucleotides matching TRBD1. Germline loops: CDR1 GTSNPN, CDR2 SVGIG (reference sequence). Trimming cost V 2 bases and J 14 bases; bases outside gene matches: 9. This CDR3 has 12 amino acids.

The chain combines TRBV9 with TRBJ2-7, with 7 bases fitting TRBD1. With V trimmed by 2 bases and J by 5 bases, 10 bases remained unmatched. The V gene's germline CDR1 is SGDLS and CDR2 YYNGEE. This CDR3 is built from 15 residues. This CDR3 is CASSVSDREIDEQYF. The CDR3 nucleotides are TGTGCCAGCAGCGTTTCAGACAGGGAGATCGACGAGCAGTACTTC.